These 30 T cell receptor beta chains came from one sample sequenced in a study of Ad26.COV2.S vaccination and SARS-CoV-2 variants. Assay: immunoSEQ multiplex PCR; the TCRdb copy retains only in-frame clones and omits some. This sample yields more than 150,000 clones, of which approximately 90% are seen a single time; roughly 6% belongs to the top ten. This sample comprised peripheral blood, obtained after recovery from COVID-19. These receptors were obtained from a human donor who had recovered from COVID-19.

The rearrangement links TRBV28 to TRBJ2-7, with D perhaps TRBD1 or TRBD2 (7 bases each). Per the germline V gene, CDR1 is MDHEN and CDR2 is SYDVKM. Trimming left V 5 bases short and J 4 bases short, with 21 bases between. This CDR3 comprises 16 residues. CDR3: CASSDLLRQGGYEQYF. CDR3 DNA sequence: TGTGCCAGCAGTGACCTTCTGCGGCAGGGGGGGTACGAGCAGTACTTC.

The rearrangement links TRBV7-9 to TRBJ1-6; the match to TRBD1 covers 9 bases. The CDR3 has 14 amino acids. Germline values: CDR1 SEHNR, CDR2 FQNEAQ (reference sequence). V was pared by 5 bases and J by 9 bases, with 5 bases of the junction left unmatched. The CDR3 DNA reads TGTGCCAGCAGCCTTACAGGGGGCTTTTCACCCCTCCACTTT. Its protein is CASSLTGGFSPLHF. The complete variable domain, with remaining parts taken from reference TRBV7-9 and TRBJ1-6, reads DTGVSQNPRHKITKRGQNVTFRCDPISEHNRLYWYRQTLGQGPEFLTYFQNEAQLEKSRLLSDRFSAERPKGSFSTLEIQRTEQGDSAMYLCASSLTGGFSPLHFGNGTRLTVT.

The rearrangement uses TRBV29-1 and TRBJ2-3; D not resolved. This CDR3 spans 11 amino acids. Per germline, CDR1 SQVTM and CDR2 ANQGSEA. V was pared by 2 bases and J by 7 bases, with 7 bases between. CDR3 protein: CSVEYGYTQYF. The CDR3 coding sequence is TGCAGCGTTGAATACGGTTATACGCAGTATTTT.

The CDR3 loop reads CASSSPTSGGPSYNEQFF. Here the CDR3 DNA reads TGTGCCAGCAGCTCGCCGACTAGCGGGGGGCCATCCTACAATGAGCAGTTCTTC. The V and J genes are TRBV7-9 and TRBJ2-1; 13 bases match TRBD2. Germline V CDR1 and CDR2: SEHNR, FQNEAQ (reference sequence). This CDR3 has 18 amino acids. V lost 4 bases and J lost 1; bases outside the gene matches: 7.

The chain uses TRBV7-9 and TRBJ1-1; 9 bases match TRBD1. The CDR3 extends over 19 amino acids. With 4 bases clipped from V and 0 bases from J, the junction kept 15 bases outside the gene matches. Germline loops: CDR1 SEHNR, CDR2 FQNEAQ (reference sequence). The CDR3 coding sequence is TGTGCCAGCAGCTCGCCCCTGGGGACAGGGAAGGGCATGAACACTGAAGCTTTCTTT. This codes for CASSSPLGTGKGMNTEAFF.

V is TRBV9 and J is TRBJ1-3; TRBD1 is a possible D gene (5 bases). CDR1 is SGDLS, CDR2 YYNGEE, per germline. Trimming removed 7 bases at V and 8 bases at J, with 19 bases between. The CDR3 runs to 14 residues. Written as DNA, the CDR3 is TGTGCCAGCGGCAGGGAATTTGGGCAACACACCATATATTTT. Protein sequence: CASGREFGQHTIYF.

This clone showed up just a few times. This chain uses TRBV20-1 with TRBJ2-2, with TRBD2 matching over 8 bases. Germline values: CDR1 DFQATT, CDR2 SNEGSKA (reference sequence). V lost 3 bases to trimming and J lost 0 bases; unmatched junction nucleotides: 6. The CDR3 covers 16 residues. CDR3 loop: CSASDSGGTNTGELFF. The DNA of the CDR3 is TGCAGTGCTAGTGATTCGGGAGGGACGAACACCGGGGAGCTGTTTTTT.

The rearrangement joins TRBV3-1 (or the pseudogene TRBV3-2) to TRBJ1-1, with TRBD1 matching over 7 bases. CDR3 length: 12 amino acids. Germline assignment: CDR1 LGHDT and CDR2 YNNKEL (reference sequence). The J segment lost 7 bases and the V segment lost 10 bases, leaving 9 bases of the junction unmatched. The CDR3 reads CATRTGYGEAFF. The CDR3 nucleotides read TGTGCCACCCGGACAGGATATGGTGAAGCTTTCTTT.

The gene calls are TRBV5-6 and TRBJ2-1; D remains ambiguous. This CDR3 has 11 residues. Germline CDR1 is SGHDT and CDR2 is YYEEEE. Deletions cut 4 bases from V and 2 bases from J, with 1 base between. The DNA of the CDR3 is TGTGCCAGCAGCGCCTACAATGAGCAGTTCTTC. Translating gives CASSAYNEQFF.

This rearrangement joins TRBV18 to TRBJ1-6, with D possibly TRBD1 on 6 matching bases. Trimming removed 1 base from V and 0 bases from J, with 16 bases in between. Germline V gene sequence: CDR1 KGHSH, CDR2 LQKENI. The CDR3 contains 19 residues. The CDR3 spells CASSPRGQLRSSYNSPLHF. In DNA, the CDR3 is TGTGCCAGCTCACCACGCGGACAGCTCAGGAGCTCCTATAATTCACCCCTCCACTTT.

This sequence joins TRBV5-1 and TRBJ2-5; 8 bases are shared with TRBD2. With 4 bases clipped from V and 3 bases from J, the junction kept 5 bases outside the gene matches. The CDR3 covers 14 residues. The germline gives CDR1 SGHRS, CDR2 YFSETQ. CDR3 nucleotide sequence: TGCGCCAGCAGCCGTAGCGGGGACAAAGAGACCCAGTACTTC. It encodes CASSRSGDKETQYF.

This clone has a single count. The CDR3 bases are TGTGCCACCAGCAGAGATGAGAACTATAATGAAAAACTGTTTTTT. This sequence encodes CATSRDENYNEKLFF. The chain is built from TRBV15 and TRBJ1-4; the D is unclear. V lost 0 bases and J 4 bases, leaving 9 bases between the germline ends. The CDR3 is made up of 15 amino acids. CDR1 is LNHNV and CDR2 is YYDKDF in the germline V gene (reference sequence).

This chain uses TRBV15 with TRBJ1-2, with D maybe TRBD1 (5 bases). Trimming removed 5 bases at V and 5 bases at J, with 15 bases between. The CDR3 loop spans 14 amino acids. CDR1 and CDR2 from the germline V gene are LNHNV and YYDKDF (reference sequence). The CDR3 DNA follows: TGTGCCACCAGCCAGTCGACGGGGGGTTATGGCTACACCTTC. It codes for CATSQSTGGYGYTF.

On this clone: Other DNA sequences in this sample translate to the same CDR3. The chain has TRBV11-2 and TRBJ2-3; 7 bases match TRBD2. The CDR3 has 15 residues. Looked up from germline, CDR1 is SGHAT and CDR2 is FQNNGV. The V segment lost 1 base and the J segment 4 bases; nucleotides outside the gene matches: 5. The CDR3 DNA sequence: TGTGCCAGCAGCTTAGGACTAGCCTCCGCAGATACGCAGTATTTT. Translating gives CASSLGLASADTQYF. Using reference TRBV11-2 and TRBJ2-3 for the parts outside the CDR3, the full variable domain is EAGVAQSPRYKIIEKRQSVAFWCNPISGHATLYWYQQILGQGPKLLIQFQNNGVVDDSQLPKDRFSAERLKGVDSTLKIQPAKLEDSAVYLCASSLGLASADTQYFGPGTRLTVL.

V usage is TRBV18 and J usage is TRBJ2-2, with TRBD1 matching 10 bases. The junction had 6 bases not matched to a gene; V was cut back by 4 bases and J by 4 bases. The CDR3 runs 16 residues. Germline values: CDR1 KGHSH, CDR2 LQKENI. CDR3 sequence (DNA): TGTGCCAGCTCACTCACCGGGACAGGGGTCACCGGGGAGCTGTTTTTT. Translating it yields CASSLTGTGVTGELFF.

V and J are TRBV2 and TRBJ1-2; a weak D match, TRBD1 (5 bases). The V end lost 5 bases, the J end lost 10 bases, and 14 bases lay between the germline ends. This CDR3 spans 12 amino acids. The germline gives CDR1 SNHLY, CDR2 FYNNEI. This CDR3 is CASSLRPGIYTF. CDR3 DNA: TGTGCCAGCAGTCTCCGTCCAGGGATCTACACCTTC. The full variable domain, completed using reference TRBV2 and TRBJ1-2, is EPEVTQTPSHQVTQMGQEVILRCVPISNHLYFYWYRQILGQKVEFLVSFYNNEISEKSEIFDDQFSVERPDGSNFTLKIRSTKLEDSAMYFCASSLRPGIYTFGSGTRLTVV.

The chain couples TRBV5-1 to TRBJ1-2; D not resolved. V lost 4 bases, J lost 8 bases, and 12 bases lay in between. This CDR3 comprises 12 residues. Germline CDR1 is SGHRS and CDR2 is YFSETQ. The CDR3 loop is CASSASIWGYTF. Written as DNA, the CDR3 is TGCGCCAGCAGCGCTTCTATCTGGGGCTACACCTTC.

This chain joins TRBV4-1 and TRBJ1-1; possibly TRBD1 for D (5 bases). CDR1 and CDR2 from the germline V gene are MGHRA and YSYEKL. V was pared by 4 bases and J by 0 bases, with 15 bases between. CDR3 size: 16 residues. In nucleotides, the CDR3 is TGCGCCAGCAGCCGATGGGCTCAGGGACTGAACACTGAAGCTTTCTTT. This encodes CASSRWAQGLNTEAFF.

The V call is TRBV24-1, the J call TRBJ2-5, with 7 bases that match TRBD1. Trimming removed 4 bases from V and 1 base from J; junction bases left unmatched: 5. CDR1 is KGHDR, CDR2 SFDVKD, per germline. This CDR3 spans 15 amino acids. The CDR3 loop reads CATSEPGQSQETQYF. CDR3 in DNA: TGTGCCACCAGTGAGCCGGGACAGTCCCAAGAGACCCAGTACTTC.

The CDR3 DNA follows: TGTGCCAGCAGCACCGGGACAGCTAGCACAGATACGCAGTATTTT. Its translation is CASSTGTASTDTQYF. J is TRBJ2-3 and V is TRBV7-9; 7 nucleotides align to TRBD1. Germline values: CDR1 SEHNR, CDR2 FQNEAQ (reference sequence). V was pared by 5 bases and J by 0 bases, with 5 bases of the junction left unmatched. CDR3 length equals 15 residues.

The rearrangement links TRBV5-1 to TRBJ2-3; possibly TRBD1 for D (6 bases). V lost 2 bases and J 5 bases, leaving 12 bases between the germline ends. This CDR3 region has 14 residues. Germline V lookup: CDR1 SGHRS, CDR2 YFSETQ. The DNA for the CDR3 is TGCGCCAGCAGCTTCAACAGGGTCATAGATACGCAGTATTTT. Amino acid sequence: CASSFNRVIDTQYF. Combining the CDR3 with reference TRBV5-1 and TRBJ2-3 gives the whole variable domain KAGVTQTPRYLIKTRGQQVTLSCSPISGHRSVSWYQQTPGQGLQFLFEYFSETQRNKGNFPGRFSGRQFSNSRSEMNVSTLELGDSALYLCASSFNRVIDTQYFGPGTRLTVL.

This chain links TRBV19 with TRBJ2-2, with D possibly being TRBD2 (6 bases). Germline CDR1 and CDR2: LNHDA and SQIVND (reference sequence). Trimming left V 6 bases short and J 3 bases short, with 8 bases between. CDR3 length equals 13 residues. The CDR3 spells CASSGGDTGELFF. CDR3 DNA sequence: TGTGCCAGTAGCGGGGGAGACACCGGGGAGCTGTTTTTT.

This chain uses TRBV5-8 with TRBJ1-5; maybe TRBD1 (5 bases). The CDR3 sequence is 11 residues long. The V end was cut by 4 bases, the J end by 9 bases, with 8 bases between. Germline V gene lookup returns CDR1 SGHTS and CDR2 YDEGEE. The CDR3 DNA is TGTGCCAGCAGCCTGGGACGGCCCCAGCATTTT. As protein: CASSLGRPQHF.

The chain joins TRBV28 to TRBJ2-6, with 10 positions matching TRBD1. Per the germline V gene, CDR1 is MDHEN and CDR2 is SYDVKM. The ends lost 4 bases at V and 2 bases at J; junction bases unmatched: 5. This CDR3 region has 17 residues. As DNA, the CDR3 is TGTGCCAGCAGTTCCGGGACAGGGGTTGCTGGGGCCAACGTCCTGACTTTC. Translating gives CASSSGTGVAGANVLTF.

This clone has a count of ten or more. The chain combines TRBV9 with TRBJ1-3; TRBD1 agrees at 8 bases. J was trimmed by 0 bases and V by 1 base; bases with no gene match: 6. The germline V gene encodes CDR1 SGDLS and CDR2 YYNGEE. The CDR3 totals 17 residues. The CDR3 nucleotides are TGTGCCAGCAGCGTATCGACAGGGGCTCACTCTGGAAACACCATATATTTT. It translates to CASSVSTGAHSGNTIYF.

The chain employs TRBV12-5 and TRBJ2-1; D not certain. The CDR3 runs 11 residues. Germline CDR1 is LGHNT and CDR2 is FRNRAP. Trimming took off 0 bases at V and 8 bases at J, with 2 bases between the two ends. The CDR3 DNA is TGTGCTAGTGGTTTGGTGGATGAGCAGTTCTTC. Translating gives CASGLVDEQFF.

This sequence joins TRBV19 and TRBJ1-2; 11 bases are shared with TRBD1. Per the germline V gene, CDR1 is LNHDA and CDR2 is SQIVND (reference sequence). The trim removed 8 bases at V and 1 base at J, leaving 6 bases unmatched. The CDR3 loop spans 15 amino acids. DNA for the CDR3: TGTGCCAGTTGGACAGGGGGCTTCCTTAACTATGGCTACACCTTC. The encoded protein is CASWTGGFLNYGYTF.

The chain carries TRBV11-3 and TRBJ2-5, with 7 bases fitting TRBD2. This CDR3 comprises 15 residues. Germline V lookup: CDR1 SGHNT, CDR2 YENEEA. The V and J ends lost 4 bases and 0 bases, in that order; junction bases with no gene match: 5. This chain's CDR3 is CASSWSAGHQETQYF. The CDR3 DNA reads TGTGCCAGCAGCTGGTCAGCGGGACACCAAGAGACCCAGTACTTC.

The chain links TRBV28 to TRBJ2-2; TRBD1 matches at 7 bases. Per germline, CDR1 MDHEN and CDR2 SYDVKM. The trim removed 2 bases at V and 6 bases at J, leaving 3 bases unmatched. The CDR3 contains 14 residues. CDR3 nucleotide sequence: TGTGCCAGCAGTTTACTCACAGGGGCCGGGGAGCTGTTTTTT. Translation gives CASSLLTGAGELFF.

The chain employs TRBV27 and TRBJ1-1; the D is unclear. Trimming removed 7 bases at V and 7 bases at J, with 13 bases between. Looked up from germline, CDR1 is MNHEY and CDR2 is SMNVEV (reference sequence). This CDR3 is built from 12 residues. CDR3: CASNPTWSEAFF. CDR3 sequence (DNA): TGTGCCAGCAACCCTACGTGGAGTGAAGCTTTCTTT.